This TCR beta chain was captured by sequencing in a study of blood T cell repertoires in COVID-19. The overall study: COVID-19 samples collected from the United States, Italy and Spain covered acute and convalescent phases.

Enrolment of Seattle patients took place during active infection, and they were followed longitudinally. CDR1 is SGHNT, CDR2 YYREEE, per germline (reference sequence). V was shortened by 6 bases and J by 0 bases, with 7 bases between the two germline ends. This CDR3 spans 12 amino acids. As handled by the study authors: Amplification of reference gene primers was used by the study to estimate nucleated cell counts. Generated by immunoSEQ multiplex PCR, the TCRdb table keeps only in-frame clones and is missing some. D and trimming were read from the DNA, whereas the V and J calls and clone size are those reported in that table. The table shows nearly 300,000 clones, with around 84% occurring only once.

This receptor was taken from a human donor with COVID-19, enrolled during active disease. The donor label of this sample is uncertain. V gene TRBV5-4 combines with J gene TRBJ2-7; no clear D gene. Sequenced input: peripheral blood. The CDR3 DNA reads TGTGCCAGCAACGCGGACTCCTACGAGCAGTACTTC. Translated, it gives CASNADSYEQYF. The variable domain in full, with the rest retrieved from reference TRBV5-4 and TRBJ2-7, is ETGVTQSPTHLIKTRGQQVTLRCSSQSGHNTVSWYQQALGQGPQFIFQYYREEENGRGNFPPRFSGLQFPNYSSELNVNALELDDSALYLCASNADSYEQYFGPGTRLTVT.